One and the same sample provided the 27 T cell receptor beta chains below, sequenced in a study of T cells after yellow fever vaccination. TCRdb re-derived calls from the 5' RACE reads in MiXCR, one entry per CDR3 protein. The sample contains about 630,000 distinct CDR3 sequences, about 12% of which appear only once. The specimen was PBMCs, collected on the day of the yellow fever booster vaccination. The receptor set was obtained from a man between 25 and 39 years old who received the YFV17D yellow fever vaccine.

For this clonotype: One junction end disagrees with the germline gene, perhaps due to a read error. The rearrangement joins TRBV7-6 to TRBJ2-5; the D gene is possibly TRBD1 (6 bases). The germline V gene has CDR1 SGHVS and CDR2 FNYEAQ. The CDR3 runs to 16 residues. The CDR3 DNA is TGTGCCAGCAGCTTAGTGACGGGACAAGCAAGAGAGGCCCAGTACTTC. It translates to CASSLVTGQAREAQYF.

This clonotype appeared a few times. The rearrangement uses TRBV5-4 and TRBJ2-3, with 7 bases matching TRBD2. J gave up 4 bases and V 1 base, and 6 bases lay outside the gene matches. Germline lookup yields CDR1 SGHNT and CDR2 YYREEE (reference sequence). The CDR3 covers 15 residues. The chain's CDR3 is CASSLQTTSADTQYF. The CDR3, as DNA: TGTGCCAGCAGCTTGCAGACAACTAGCGCAGATACGCAGTATTTT.

In its sample, this clonotype was seen many times. The chain carries TRBV7-2 and TRBJ1-1; D call uncertain. The V end lost 6 bases, the J end lost 0 bases, and 8 bases lay between the germline ends. Germline V gene lookup returns CDR1 SGHTA and CDR2 FQGNSA. This CDR3 region has 13 residues. DNA of the CDR3: TGTGCCAGCAGGGGAGGCATGAACACTGAAGCTTTCTTT. Protein sequence: CASRGGMNTEAFF.

This clonotype showed up just a few times. This sequence joins TRBV20-1 and TRBJ2-7, with 8 bases fitting TRBD1. CDR1 DFQATT and CDR2 SNEGSKA come from the germline V gene (reference sequence). The J segment lost 3 bases and the V segment lost 6 bases, leaving 7 bases of the junction unmatched. The CDR3 runs 13 residues. This chain's CDR3 is CSAPRDRSYEQYF. For the CDR3, the DNA is TGCAGTGCACCCCGGGACAGGAGCTACGAGCAGTACTTC.

The chain combines TRBV28 with TRBJ2-3; 10 positions match TRBD1. This CDR3 is built from 15 residues. Germline loops: CDR1 MDHEN, CDR2 SYDVKM. The trim removed 3 bases at V and 4 bases at J, leaving 4 bases unmatched. The CDR3 sequence is CASSLGQGYADTQYF. The CDR3 DNA reads as TGTGCCAGCAGTTTGGGACAGGGGTACGCAGATACGCAGTATTTT. The full variable domain, completed using reference TRBV28 and TRBJ2-3, is DVKVTQSSRYLVKRTGEKVFLECVQDMDHENMFWYRQDPGLGLRLIYFSYDVKMKEKGDIPEGYSVSREKKERFSLILESASTNQTSMYLCASSLGQGYADTQYFGPGTRLTVL.

The chain recombines TRBV28 with TRBJ2-7, with 8 positions matching TRBD2. V trimming: 11 bases; J trimming: 0 bases; junction bases outside the gene matches: 15. Germline V gene sequence: CDR1 MDHEN, CDR2 SYDVKM. This CDR3 region has 16 residues. The CDR3 coding sequence is TGTGCCTCGGGGCTAGCGGGTGCGCTTAGCTCCTACGAGCAGTACTTC. Its translation: CASGLAGALSSYEQYF.

V gene TRBV9 combines with J gene TRBJ2-1; maybe TRBD1 (6 bases). There are 12 residues in the CDR3. V shed 4 bases and J shed 10 bases, with 12 bases lying between them. Germline values: CDR1 SGDLS, CDR2 YYNGEE. The CDR3 bases are TGTGCCAGCAGCCCTTTGAGGGGGGAGCAGTTCTTC. Its translation is CASSPLRGEQFF.

The chain employs TRBV11-2 and TRBJ2-3; D might be TRBD2 (6 bases). The CDR3 contains 14 residues. Trimming removed 8 bases from V and 6 bases from J, with 18 bases in between. Germline V gene data show CDR1 as SGHAT and CDR2 as FQNNGV. The CDR3 bases are TGTGCCAGCCTCGCGGTAAGGAGCGGGGATACGCAGTATTTT. Its translation is CASLAVRSGDTQYF. The whole variable domain, remainder taken from reference TRBV11-2 and TRBJ2-3, is EAGVAQSPRYKIIEKRQSVAFWCNPISGHATLYWYQQILGQGPKLLIQFQNNGVVDDSQLPKDRFSAERLKGVDSTLKIQPAKLEDSAVYLCASLAVRSGDTQYFGPGTRLTVL.

The chain is built from TRBV5-5 and TRBJ2-7; D is tentatively TRBD1 or TRBD2 (5 bases each). The V and J ends lost 4 bases and 3 bases respectively, with 14 bases between them. Looked up from germline, CDR1 is SGHKS and CDR2 is YYEKEE (reference sequence). This CDR3 is built from 14 residues. The CDR3 DNA reads TGTGCCAGCAGCCACCGGGACGGCTACTACGAGCAGTACTTC. It specifies CASSHRDGYYEQYF.

This clonotype was seen more than once but under ten times. CDR3 in DNA: TGCAGTGCACCGGGACGTTACAATGAGCAGTTCTTC. Amino acid sequence: CSAPGRYNEQFF. The V gene is TRBV20-1, the J gene TRBJ2-1; D may correspond to TRBD1 or TRBD2 (5 bases each). V was cut by 6 bases and J by 4 bases, with 10 bases left in between. Germline V gene sequence: CDR1 DFQATT, CDR2 SNEGSKA (reference sequence). The CDR3 consists of 12 residues.

In its sample, this clonotype was seen many times. The genes are TRBV7-2 and TRBJ2-1; D might be TRBD1 (5 bases). This CDR3 region has 12 residues. V lost 1 base, J lost 7 bases, and 5 bases lay in between. Germline V gene sequence: CDR1 SGHTA, CDR2 FQGNSA. As DNA, the CDR3 is TGTGCCAGCAGCTTAGGACAGAATGAGCAGTTCTTC. The encoded protein is CASSLGQNEQFF.

There are a few counts of this clonotype. V gene TRBV5-1 combines with J gene TRBJ1-1; D gene ambiguous. V was shortened by 3 bases and J by 3 bases, with 9 bases between the two germline ends. The germline V gene encodes CDR1 SGHRS and CDR2 YFSETQ. CDR3 length: 13 residues. The DNA for the CDR3 is TGCGCCAGCAGCTATACCGGGGACACTGAAGCTTTCTTT. It yields the protein CASSYTGDTEAFF.

The chain carries TRBV29-1 and TRBJ2-5; 9 bases agree with TRBD2. CDR1 and CDR2 from the germline V gene are SQVTM and ANQGSEA. J was trimmed by 5 bases and V by 4 bases; bases with no gene match: 14. The CDR3 runs to 16 residues. The CDR3 loop reads CSVGASGIVLGETQYF. CDR3 in DNA: TGCAGCGTTGGGGCTAGCGGGATTGTACTTGGGGAGACCCAGTACTTC.

There are a few counts of this clonotype. The chain links TRBV6-1 to TRBJ2-3; 8 bases fit TRBD1. The CDR3 loop spans 15 amino acids. Germline V gene data show CDR1 as MNHNS and CDR2 as SASEGT. V gave up 6 bases and J gave up 0 bases; unmatched junction bases: 5. The CDR3 spells CASRSGQASTDTQYF. CDR3 bases: TGTGCCAGCAGGTCGGGACAGGCCAGCACAGATACGCAGTATTTT.

This clonotype has only a few counts. This chain connects TRBV5-6 to TRBJ2-5; D is uncertain. V lost 0 bases and J 2 bases, leaving 11 bases between the germline ends. Per germline, CDR1 SGHDT and CDR2 YYEEEE. The CDR3 extends over 15 amino acids. The CDR3 DNA is TGTGCCAGCAGCTTGGATTGGAGACCTCAAGAGACCCAGTACTTC. Translated: CASSLDWRPQETQYF.

This clonotype was recorded many times. V gene TRBV12-3 or TRBV12-4 combines with J gene TRBJ2-1; D might be TRBD2 (6 bases). The CDR3 is 14 amino acids. With 7 bases removed from V and 6 bases from J, the gap between germline ends came to 16 bases. The DNA for the CDR3 is TGTGCCAGCACCGACAGTGGGGGGTTCAATGAGCAGTTCTTC. Translated, it gives CASTDSGGFNEQFF.

The sample holds a few counts of this clonotype. The chain combines TRBV5-1 with TRBJ2-7, with D possibly matching TRBD2 (5 bases). The germline V gene encodes CDR1 SGHRS and CDR2 YFSETQ. The CDR3 is made up of 14 amino acids. The ends were cut back, 4 bases at V and 4 bases at J, with 15 bases in the middle. CDR3: CASSEGESGYEQYF. The DNA for the CDR3 is TGCGCCAGCAGCGAGGGTGAGAGCGGATACGAGCAGTACTTC. The whole variable domain, remainder taken from reference TRBV5-1 and TRBJ2-7, is KAGVTQTPRYLIKTRGQQVTLSCSPISGHRSVSWYQQTPGQGLQFLFEYFSETQRNKGNFPGRFSGRQFSNSRSEMNVSTLELGDSALYLCASSEGESGYEQYFGPGTRLTVT.

The V gene is TRBV6-1, the J gene TRBJ2-5; D not certain. Germline V gene sequence: CDR1 MNHNS, CDR2 SASEGT. Trimming left V 6 bases short and J 3 bases short, with 11 bases between. The CDR3 is 13 residues long. The CDR3 DNA is TGTGCCAGCAGCCCCTACGGTAAAGAGACCCAGTACTTC. The encoded protein is CASSPYGKETQYF.

The chain has TRBV7-2 and TRBJ2-2; D uncertain. Per germline, CDR1 SGHTA and CDR2 FQGNSA. Trimming cost V 2 bases and J 4 bases, with 14 bases left between them. This CDR3 is 16 amino acids long. The CDR3: CASSLYPGQTTGELFF. Written as DNA, the CDR3 is TGTGCCAGCAGCTTATATCCCGGGCAGACCACCGGGGAGCTGTTTTTT.

Only a few counts were recorded for this clonotype. V and J are TRBV19 and TRBJ2-3, with TRBD2 matching 10 bases. Germline trimming cut 7 bases from V and 5 bases from J; bases unmatched to any gene: 9. Per the germline V gene, CDR1 is LNHDA and CDR2 is SQIVND (reference sequence). The CDR3 length is 15 residues. CDR3 DNA: TGTGCCAGTACTAGCGGGAGCTCGCGGGGAGATACGCAGTATTTT. Its protein product is CASTSGSSRGDTQYF.

This clonotype was seen a few times. CDR3 DNA: TGTGCCAGCAGCTTAACGGGGTTGGGCAATCAGCCCCAGCATTTT. This encodes CASSLTGLGNQPQHF. V usage is TRBV7-8 and J usage is TRBJ1-5; D not resolved. In germline, CDR1 is SGHVS, CDR2 FQNEAQ. V dropped 2 bases and J dropped 2 bases, with 10 bases sitting between them. The CDR3 is made up of 15 amino acids. Full variable domain (missing parts from reference TRBV7-8 and TRBJ1-5): GAGVSQSPRYKVAKRGQDVALRCDPISGHVSLFWYQQALGQGPEFLTYFQNEAQLDKSGLPSDRFFAERPEGSVSTLKIQRTQQEDSAVYLCASSLTGLGNQPQHFGDGTRLSIL.

This clonotype was detected ten times or more. The chain is built from TRBV28 and TRBJ2-7, with no clear D. This CDR3 contains 12 residues. The germline V and J ends were trimmed by 8 bases and 3 bases, with 11 bases remaining between them. Germline V gives CDR1 MDHEN, CDR2 SYDVKM. CDR3 DNA sequence: TGTGCCAGCTCCCCTTCCCTCTACGAGCAGTACTTC. Its translation is CASSPSLYEQYF. Full variable domain (rest looked up from reference TRBV28 and TRBJ2-7): DVKVTQSSRYLVKRTGEKVFLECVQDMDHENMFWYRQDPGLGLRLIYFSYDVKMKEKGDIPEGYSVSREKKERFSLILESASTNQTSMYLCASSPSLYEQYFGPGTRLTVT.

CDR3 DNA sequence: TGTGCCATCAGTGATCCAGGGACAGTCGAGGGAGCTTTCTTT. Amino acids: CAISDPGTVEGAFF. The gene calls are TRBV10-3 and TRBJ1-1; 7 bases are shared with TRBD1. This CDR3 has 14 amino acids. V trimming: 3 bases; J trimming: 10 bases; junction bases outside the gene matches: 11. The germline CDR1 and CDR2 sequences are ENHRY and SYGVKD.

This clonotype was seen a handful of times. The chain carries TRBV9 and TRBJ2-7; D perhaps matches TRBD1 (6 bases). Germline CDR1 reads SGDLS; CDR2 reads YYNGEE. Deletions cut 2 bases from V and 2 bases from J, with 11 bases between. This CDR3 contains 14 residues. The CDR3 DNA reads as TGTGCCAGCAGCGTTGGGGGCCGCACCTACGAGCAGTACTTC. It codes for CASSVGGRTYEQYF.

This clonotype was counted only a few times. The J gene is TRBJ2-4, the V gene TRBV7-6, with a tentative D call TRBD1 (6 bases). The V end was cut by 5 bases, the J end by 8 bases, with 19 bases between. The CDR3 contains 15 residues. In germline, CDR1 is SGHVS, CDR2 FNYEAQ. In DNA form, the CDR3 reads TGTGCCAGCAGCCAGGGGACCTTTATGAGGGACATTCAGTACTTC. Protein sequence: CASSQGTFMRDIQYF. Filled out from reference TRBV7-6 and TRBJ2-4, the complete variable domain reads GAGVSQSPRYKVTKRGQDVALRCDPISGHVSLYWYRQALGQGPEFLTYFNYEAQQDKSGLPNDRFSAERPEGSISTLTIQRTEQRDSAMYRCASSQGTFMRDIQYFGAGTRLSVL.

This clonotype was picked up many times. The chain has TRBV9 and TRBJ2-5; 8 bases fit TRBD1. This CDR3 is 15 amino acids long. In germline, CDR1 is SGDLS, CDR2 YYNGEE. V lost 0 bases and J lost 1; bases outside the gene matches: 2. CDR3: CASSVARGPQETQYF. The CDR3 coding sequence is TGTGCCAGCAGCGTAGCCAGGGGGCCCCAAGAGACCCAGTACTTC.

The chain employs TRBV18 and TRBJ2-3; D is tentatively TRBD1 or TRBD2 (5 bases each). CDR3 length: 16 amino acids. Germline CDR1 and CDR2: KGHSH and LQKENI. The germline V and J ends were trimmed by 2 bases and 0 bases, with 12 bases remaining between them. The chain's CDR3 is CASSPDSGPSTDTQYF. The CDR3 nucleotides read TGTGCCAGCTCACCAGACAGCGGCCCAAGCACAGATACGCAGTATTTT.